The 21 T cell receptor beta chains below were found in one sample sequenced in a study of neurological immune-mediated disorders. TCRdb ran MiXCR on the 5' RACE reads and lists one entry per CDR3 protein. The sample comprises approximately 74,000 distinct CDR3 sequences, around 5% of which are singletons, and less than 7.5% rests with the top ten. Sequencing was done on a sample of PBMCs. The receptors stem from a man aged 18 to 29 with multiple sclerosis.

Ten or more counts support this clonotype. The chain combines TRBV7-6 with TRBJ1-6, with TRBD1 matching over 8 bases. Germline values: CDR1 SGHVS, CDR2 FNYEAQ. With V trimmed by 5 bases and J by 8 bases, 11 bases remained unmatched. This CDR3 has 16 residues. The CDR3 DNA reads as TGTGCCAGCAGCCGATTCCGGGACAGGATTGATTCACCCCTCCACTTT. Its protein is CASSRFRDRIDSPLHF.

This clonotype was detected many times. The J gene is TRBJ1-6, the V gene TRBV5-1; TRBD1 matches at 7 bases. The CDR3 has 15 residues. The V gene end was trimmed by 3 bases and the J gene end by 6 bases; junction bases not matched to a gene: 6. Germline loops: CDR1 SGHRS, CDR2 YFSETQ. This CDR3 is CASSSLDRINSPLHF. The CDR3 bases are TGCGCCAGCAGCTCCTTGGACAGGATTAATTCACCCCTCCACTTT.

This clonotype was counted many times. The chain recombines TRBV24-1 with TRBJ2-1, with D possibly being TRBD1 (5 bases). Germline V gives CDR1 KGHDR, CDR2 SFDVKD. The length of the CDR3 is 15 residues. The ends were cut back, 4 bases at V and 6 bases at J, with 15 bases in the middle. The CDR3, as DNA: TGTGCCACCAGTGAGGCAGGGATGGTAGGCAATGAGCAGTTCTTC. This encodes CATSEAGMVGNEQFF.

This clonotype was observed at least ten times. The chain uses TRBV5-1 and TRBJ2-1; possible D gene TRBD2, 5 bases. This CDR3 region has 15 residues. Germline lookup yields CDR1 SGHRS and CDR2 YFSETQ. Trimming took off 4 bases at V and 5 bases at J, with 16 bases between the two ends. In nucleotides, the CDR3 is TGCGCCAGCAGCCAAACGGACTGGGCCGACAATGAGCAGTTCTTC. Translating it yields CASSQTDWADNEQFF.

This clonotype was observed many times. The chain uses TRBV6-1 and TRBJ1-1; unclear D gene. The CDR3 loop spans 13 amino acids. The V end lost 0 bases, the J end lost 3 bases, and 5 bases lay between the germline ends. The germline V gene encodes CDR1 MNHNS and CDR2 SASEGT. As DNA, the CDR3 is TGTGCCAGCAGTGAAGCTTCCTACACTGAAGCTTTCTTT. Translating it yields CASSEASYTEAFF.

This clonotype was seen repeatedly, ten times or more. The V and J genes are TRBV20-1 and TRBJ1-1, with D unclear. This CDR3 has 13 residues. Germline values: CDR1 DFQATT, CDR2 SNEGSKA (reference sequence). Trimming cost V 3 bases and J 0 bases, with 8 bases left between them. CDR3 loop: CSASSIMNTEAFF. The CDR3 DNA reads TGCAGTGCTAGCTCAATTATGAACACTGAAGCTTTCTTT.

This clonotype has ten or more counts. The genes are TRBV7-2 and TRBJ1-1; D is uncertain. The CDR3 spans 13 residues. Germline assignment: CDR1 SGHTA and CDR2 FQGNSA. With 1 base removed from V and 10 bases from J, the gap between germline ends came to 13 bases. DNA for the CDR3: TGTGCCAGCAGCTTAGATGCGAAGGGAACAGCTTTCTTT. This encodes CASSLDAKGTAFF.

This clonotype was counted at least ten times. The genes are TRBV5-1 and TRBJ2-6; tentatively, D is TRBD1 (6 bases). Germline CDR1 SGHRS, CDR2 YFSETQ. There are 16 residues in the CDR3. Trimming took off 4 bases at V and 0 bases at J, with 11 bases between the two ends. CDR3 coding DNA: TGCGCCAGCAGCCGGGACACCGTCTCTGGGGCCAACGTCCTGACTTTC. This codes for CASSRDTVSGANVLTF.

This clonotype was detected many times. V gene TRBV6-5 combines with J gene TRBJ1-1; possibly TRBD1 for D (6 bases). CDR3 length equals 17 residues. Trimming cost V 2 bases and J 0 bases, with 16 bases left between them. Per the germline V gene, CDR1 is MNHEY and CDR2 is SVGAGI. In DNA form, the CDR3 reads TGTGCCAGCAGTTACGGAGGGGCAGGGGCCATGAACACTGAAGCTTTCTTT. Its protein product is CASSYGGAGAMNTEAFF.

This clonotype was seen ten or more times. The V and J genes are TRBV7-3 and TRBJ2-7, with 12 positions matching TRBD2. The CDR3 is made up of 14 amino acids. Germline lookup yields CDR1 SGHTA and CDR2 FQGTGA. The V gene end was trimmed by 4 bases and the J gene end by 6 bases; junction bases not matched to a gene: 4. CDR3 nucleotides: TGTGCCAGCAGCTCGGGACTAGCGGGTAGCGAGCAGTACTTC. Translated, it gives CASSSGLAGSEQYF.

The chain uses TRBV6-2 or TRBV6-3 and TRBJ2-7; D remains ambiguous. Trimming took off 4 bases at V and 2 bases at J, with 12 bases between the two ends. The CDR3 is made up of 14 amino acids. Germline V CDR1 and CDR2: MNHEY, SVGEGT. CDR3 sequence: CASSSIDITYEQYF. CDR3 coding DNA: TGTGCCAGCAGTTCCATTGACATTACCTACGAGCAGTACTTC.

This clonotype was recorded at least ten times. The rearrangement joins TRBV6-1 to TRBJ1-5; no reliable D call. The CDR3 covers 14 residues. Per the germline V gene, CDR1 is MNHNS and CDR2 is SASEGT. V was pared by 4 bases and J by 3 bases, with 10 bases between. The DNA for the CDR3 is TGTGCCAGCAGTGGGAAGGCGGTCAATCAGCCCCAGCATTTT. This sequence encodes CASSGKAVNQPQHF.

This clonotype was counted at least ten times. The CDR3 loop is CASSESGTSSTDTQYF. CDR3 nucleotides: TGCGCCAGCAGTGAGTCGGGGACTTCTAGCACAGATACGCAGTATTTT. The chain couples TRBV10-2 to TRBJ2-3, with a possible D match to TRBD2 (6 bases). Germline V gene lookup returns CDR1 WSHSY and CDR2 SAAADI. With 0 bases removed from V and 0 bases from J, the gap between germline ends came to 10 bases. The length of the CDR3 is 16 residues.

Ten or more counts support this clonotype. This sequence joins TRBV25-1 and TRBJ2-1, with TRBD2 matching 10 bases. This CDR3 spans 14 amino acids. Unmatched junction bases numbered 9, after V lost 7 bases and J lost 9 bases. The V gene's germline CDR1 is MGHDK and CDR2 SYGVNS. The CDR3 sequence is CASNPAGGFTEQFF. The CDR3 bases are TGTGCCAGCAACCCAGCGGGAGGGTTTACTGAGCAGTTCTTC.

This clonotype was found many times. A read error may explain this, as a much larger clone is one base away. V is TRBV24-1 and J is TRBJ2-2; no firm D call. The CDR3 sequence is 14 residues long. Deletions cut 0 bases from V and 3 bases from J, with 4 bases between. Germline CDR1 reads KGHDR; CDR2 reads SFDVKD. The CDR3 sequence: CATSDLKDTGELFF. CDR3 nucleotide sequence: TGTGCCACCAGTGATTTGAAGGACACCGGGGAGCTGTTTTTT.

This clonotype was observed at least ten times. The chain carries TRBV29-1 and TRBJ2-7; 9 nucleotides match TRBD1. Trimming cost V 1 base and J 3 bases; bases outside gene matches: 1. Germline V CDR1 and CDR2: SQVTM, ANQGSEA. This CDR3 has 13 residues. The CDR3 DNA is TGCAGCGTTGAAGGGACAGGGGTCTACGAGCAGTACTTC. Protein sequence: CSVEGTGVYEQYF.

This clonotype was counted many times. The CDR3 bases are TGCAGTGCCTTACCTCTAGAGGGGGTTCAGCCCCAGCATTTT. Protein product: CSALPLEGVQPQHF. The chain recombines TRBV20-1 with TRBJ1-5, with D maybe TRBD1 (6 bases). Germline V CDR1 and CDR2: DFQATT, SNEGSKA (reference sequence). This CDR3 has 14 amino acids. V lost 6 bases and J 6 bases, leaving 18 bases between the germline ends.

The sample holds many counts of this clonotype. A junction boundary mismatches the germline segment, possibly from a read error. This chain connects TRBV20-1 to TRBJ1-6; 9 nucleotides line up with TRBD1. Germline CDR1 and CDR2: DFQATT and SNEGSKA (reference sequence). This CDR3 has 12 amino acids. This chain's CDR3 is CSARTGGSPLNF. In DNA form, the CDR3 reads TGCAGTGCTAGGACAGGGGGATCACCCCTCAACTTT.

This clonotype was counted many times. V is TRBV2 and J is TRBJ2-1, with D unresolved. Germline CDR1 SNHLY, CDR2 FYNNEI. Trimming shortened V by 11 bases and J by 8 bases, and 16 bases separated the two germline ends. The CDR3 has 12 amino acids. The chain's CDR3 is CAGQNRRDEQFF. The CDR3 DNA reads TGTGCCGGTCAGAACAGACGGGATGAGCAGTTCTTC.

This clonotype was seen many times. The genes are TRBV9 and TRBJ2-7; 12 nucleotides line up with TRBD2. This CDR3 spans 17 amino acids. V shed 1 base and J 2 bases; nucleotides not matched to a gene: 7. Germline V gene sequence: CDR1 SGDLS, CDR2 YYNGEE. Written as DNA, the CDR3 is TGTGCCAGCAGCGTAACGGCTAGCGGGAGGGGGGCCTACGAGCAGTACTTC. It translates to CASSVTASGRGAYEQYF.

This clonotype has ten or more counts. The CDR3 sequence: CASSDRVAVDEKLFF. The CDR3 DNA is TGTGCCAGCAGTGACAGGGTGGCCGTCGATGAAAAACTGTTTTTT. V is TRBV6-1 and J is TRBJ1-4; D possibly corresponds to TRBD1 (5 bases). The germline V and J ends were trimmed by 3 bases and 6 bases, with 14 bases remaining between them. Looked up from germline, CDR1 is MNHNS and CDR2 is SASEGT. The CDR3 is made up of 15 amino acids.